This T cell receptor beta chain was recovered during a study of cytomegalovirus exposure and HLA in healthy donors (dated by TCRdb to about 2017). A note on the overall study: In an earlier analysis of approximately 640 of the donors, 250 to 350 Gb of sequence data and 117 million unique TCR beta sequences from about 190 million T cells were reported. An early release that covered roughly 600 HLA-typed donors contained 300 to 350 gigabases of sequencing data and 75 million to 100 million unique TCR sequences. Of the approximately 370 genotyped donors, less than 90% were placed in the genetic ancestry cluster associated with self-reported Caucasian donors. The study aimed to test whether signatures of past pathogen exposure could be identified by cataloging public T cell receptors. Using immunosequencing, the study profiled T cell repertoires from fewer than 700 subjects and related those repertoires to cytomegalovirus serostatus. Besides the first cohort of 666 subjects, a separate validation cohort made up of 120 or so different subjects was used. To predict cytomegalovirus infection status, the study brought together high-throughput TCR immunosequencing, statistical association of individual TCRs with disease status, and machine learning. To study patterns of TCR occurrence, a later analysis re-analyzed previously published TCR beta repertoires from just over 650 donors and added high-resolution HLA genotyping. The later analysis used no new phenotypic data to find candidate immune exposures, relying instead on TCR beta sequences and their occurrence across donors. To decide whether each TCR beta V gene segment behaved as functional or pseudogenic, an earlier analysis of fewer than 750 of the donors relied on high-throughput TCR beta sequencing. Alongside the repertoire data, information on donor age, sex, ethnicity and CMV serostatus was compiled. A later genetic analysis used genome-wide SNP genotypes for about 60% of the roughly 700 donors, treating that subset as a discovery cohort. Every discovery cohort repertoire had been produced on one sequencing platform. HLA typing covered class I and class II loci at four-digit resolution. Typing coverage varied by locus: roughly 620-640 donors for A, B, C, DRB1 and DQB1; approximately 500 for DQA1; about 600 for DPA1; around 450 for DPB1. About five DR-DQ haplotypes were treated as single units for association and clustering because of strong linkage in the cohort. Among around 400 genotyped donors of the cohort, an average of about 240,000 unique TCR beta nucleotide sequences were sequenced per donor, 15% to 20% of them non-productive. Broad study findings and their caveats: Compared with the roughly 710-donor mean, donors in an Asian-associated ancestry cluster had fewer N-insertions in productive TCRs, according to a later genetic analysis. Strong co-occurrence of HLA alleles, especially DR and DQ, made assigning TCR associations to individual alleles difficult. The study gave a list of around 170 TCR beta chains associated with cytomegalovirus. A further reported finding was that TCR beta sequences accurately predicted the HLA-A and HLA-B alleles for most subjects in the first cohort. Sequencing depth was assumed to be roughly uniform across donors in the presence/absence analyses, though that assumption may not hold. The classifier was reported to diagnose cytomegalovirus status with high specificity and sensitivity in both the original cohort and the validation cohort. At a false discovery rate of 0.05, a later analysis linked roughly 17,000 TCR beta sequences to specific HLA alleles. In a later genetic analysis, a missense DCLRE1C variant was associated with V-gene and J-gene trimming of TCR beta chains, and the association was replicated in an independent cohort. Immune exposure information for the cohort was limited to CMV serostatus. Some IMGT-functional V segments, including TRBV6-2 and TRBV6-3, could not be distinguished by the 87-base-pair reads and were therefore excluded. Three of the identified cytomegalovirus-associated TCR beta chains were confirmed in vitro to be specific for cytomegalovirus antigens. Correlated functional status among segregating V segments might reflect linkage disequilibrium, but an unknown experimental factor could not be ruled out. In an earlier analysis of fewer than 750 of the donors, most TCR beta V segments were observed in productive rearrangements about 87% or about 30% of the time, broadly matching IMGT annotations. Because HLA typing was unavailable for some donors at each locus, only the typed subset was used in association tests. In this cohort, only TCR beta chains were sequenced, and detectable features were limited by the absence of alpha or paired-chain data. While some public TCRs were present in many individuals, most TCR sequences turned up only very rarely across donors. The authors suggested that the approach could potentially be generalized to other disease states and immunological phenotypes. Most CMV-associated TCR beta chains appeared to be HLA-restricted in a later analysis, and the HLA associations seemed to be driven largely by CMV exposure. A later analysis reported that several top co-occurrence clusters appeared linked to parvovirus B19, influenza, CMV and Epstein-Barr virus. In a later analysis, HLA-associated TCR beta chains showed more clonal expansion and lower generation probabilities than non-associated chains that were equally common. A cluster of highly shared sequence variants was judged likely to represent a technical artifact of the sequencing pipeline. Roughly 17 rarely observed V segments, including chromosome 9 orphons, were excluded from the earlier analysis of 550 to 700 of the donors because counts were too low. In a later analysis, the rate of TCR association differed among HLA loci, with DRB1 alleles having the most associated TCRs and HLA-C alleles having the fewest.

The CDR3 starts with the cysteine, ends with the phenylalanine, and has 14 residues. CDR3 DNA is the only sequence kept; it has 42 bases, read in frame from the first base. Deletion took 3 bases off V and 8 bases off J, with a span of 16 bases between the germline ends. Reading the germline V gene (reference sequence) gives CDR1 GTSNPN and CDR2 SVGIG. The library was prepared using the immunoSEQ multiplex PCR assay. For the multiplex PCR, a mixture combining 60 forward primers for TCR Vbeta segments and 13 reverse primers for TCR Jbeta segments was used. A multiplex PCR assay on genomic DNA amplified the CDR3 region of rearranged TCR beta genes. The Illumina HiSeq System was used to sequence the amplified TCR beta libraries as 87-base-pair reads. Per the authors' processing: A later analysis counted about 82 million unique TCR beta chains across the 500 to 850 repertoires, and roughly 10 million of these chains were shared by at least two donors. Raw reads were error-corrected and collapsed into unique sequences by a nearest-neighbor algorithm in which closely related sequences were merged to remove PCR and sequencing errors. V, D and J gene segments were assigned by aligning CDR3 sequences to IMGT reference sequences. For a sequence to be retained, a match of at least six nucleotides was required to both a V gene segment and a J gene segment. Rearrangements were called productive when the CDR3 lacked stop codons and stayed in frame with V and J; all others were non-productive. Following IMGT convention, CDR3 was defined as the stretch from the second conserved V-encoded cysteine up to the conserved J-encoded phenylalanine. The earlier analysis of 450 to 750 of the donors excluded any sequence lacking an unambiguous match to a single V gene segment. An earlier analysis of 587 of the donors classified V segments as functional when productive rearrangements were above 56.7% and as segregating when the standard deviation between donors was above 5%. A statistical classification framework was developed to diagnose cytomegalovirus status using the catalog of TCR beta chain sequences. V and J gene assignment, in a later analysis, came from comparing TCR nucleotide sequences with IMGT/GENE-DB human TR gene sequences. In a later analysis, CDR3 sequences and most-parsimonious VDJ recombination scenarios were assigned using the TCRdist pipeline. In a later analysis, each TCR beta chain was defined by its CDR3 amino acid sequence together with its V-gene family, and reads lacking a unique V-gene family were excluded. To address suspected cross-contamination and a sequencing artifact, a later analysis removed roughly 580 highly shared, low-generation-probability nucleotide sequences. For each public chain, a later analysis derived a clonal expansion index from normalized ranks of inferred template counts within each repertoire. Generation probabilities in a later analysis came from a VDJ recombination model fitted to out-of-frame rearrangements, and those results were checked against IGoR. In a later analysis, TCR-TCR, TCR-HLA and TCR-CMV co-occurrence was scored with hypergeometric tests, and a repertoire-size bias correction was applied to TCR pairs. In a later analysis, false discovery rates were estimated by permuting HLA or CMV assignments 20 times. In a later analysis, co-occurring TCRs were grouped with DBSCAN, and TCRdist sequence similarity was added when clustering was performed within HLA-allele-positive subsets. Repertoires with fewer than 30,000 or more than 120,000 public chains, plus five repertoires with anomalous nucleotide sharing, were excluded from co-occurrence clustering. In TCRdb, the immuneACCESS table is reduced to in-frame sequences with V and J assigned. These tables do not hold every clone; where another copy was compared, an unresolved V gene accounts for under half, and the others remain unexplained. The D gene and trimming were derived from the DNA, and the V and J assignments and clone size from that table. Recorded for this sample are some 110,000 clones; roughly 68% of them occurred a single time. Of the sample, roughly 2.2% is held by the ten largest clones.

As concerns this clone: Its recognized antigen is unknown. Base qualities are not recorded, but no much larger clone differs from it by a single base.

The cohort consisted of some 730 healthy bone marrow donors. All cohort members were sampled while nominally healthy, although unrecorded immune exposures were likely present. The donor was CMV seronegative and belonged to the group of more than 300 seronegative cohort members. Each donor provided a peripheral blood sample, and peripheral blood mononuclear cells were used for TCR beta sequencing. The Qiagen DNeasy Blood Extraction Kit was used to extract genomic DNA from the blood cell samples. The V and J segments used are TRBV30 and TRBJ1-4; TRBD1 is a possible D gene, resting on 5 matching bases. The source of this sequence is a woman in her twenties or thirties in good health and CMV-seronegative. Sequencing was performed on PBMCs. The DNA is as follows: TGTGCCTGGAGCGCTCAGGGAGGAGGGGAAAAACTGTTTTTT. This encodes CAWSAQGGGEKLFF.